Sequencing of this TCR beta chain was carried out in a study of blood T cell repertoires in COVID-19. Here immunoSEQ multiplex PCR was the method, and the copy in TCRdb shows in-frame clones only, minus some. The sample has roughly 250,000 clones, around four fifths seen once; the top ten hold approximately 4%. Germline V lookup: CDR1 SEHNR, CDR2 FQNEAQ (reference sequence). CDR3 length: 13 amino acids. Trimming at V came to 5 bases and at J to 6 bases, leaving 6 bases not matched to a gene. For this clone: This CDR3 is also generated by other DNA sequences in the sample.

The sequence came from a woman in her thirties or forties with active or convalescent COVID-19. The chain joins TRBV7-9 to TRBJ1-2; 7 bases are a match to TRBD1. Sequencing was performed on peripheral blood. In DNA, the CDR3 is TGTGCCAGCAGCCCTGACAGGGTGAATGGCTACACCTTC. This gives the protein CASSPDRVNGYTF.